This TCR beta chain was recovered during a study of cytomegalovirus exposure and HLA in healthy donors. A note on this clone: Antigen unknown.

The PCR employed 60 Vbeta primers together with 13 Jbeta primers. Sequenced by immunoSEQ multiplex PCR; TCRdb stores in-frame clones only, minus some. The sample carries fewer than 200,000 clones, around three quarters recorded once. Trimming cost V 2 bases and J 2 bases, with 16 bases left between them. CDR1 MGHRA and CDR2 YSYEKL come from the germline V gene. The CDR3 contains 16 residues. Donors consisted of healthy bone marrow donors. Study findings and constraints: A few CMV-associated chains were confirmed in vitro to be specific for CMV antigens. Investigators reported around 150 TCR beta chains as tied to cytomegalovirus. What TCR beta sequences reportedly achieved was accurate prediction of HLA-A and HLA-B alleles in most subjects.

The source material was PBMCs. V gene TRBV4-1 combines with J gene TRBJ2-7; possibly TRBD1 for D (7 bases). The sequence derives from a man in his forties in good health and CMV-seropositive. CDR3 residues: CASSQMRPGGTYEQYF. The CDR3 DNA follows: TGCGCCAGCAGCCAAATGAGGCCAGGGGGGACCTACGAGCAGTACTTC.